These 7 T cell receptor beta chains share one sample of origin, sequenced in a study of OX40 agonist ivuxolimab in advanced cancers. Libraries came from the immunoSEQ multiplex PCR assay. In TCRdb, the immuneACCESS table is reduced to in-frame sequences with V and J assigned. These tables do not hold every clone; where another copy was compared, an unresolved V gene accounts for under half, and the others remain unexplained. For this sample there are more than 60,000 clones; 86% appear just once. Approximately 1.3% of the sample belongs to the ten largest clones. The material sequenced was CD4+ or CD8+ T cells sorted from blood, taken in a trial of the OX40 agonist ivuxolimab. The receptors derive from an adult with an advanced solid tumor such as melanoma, head and neck, liver or kidney cancer.

V usage is TRBV6-1 and J usage is TRBJ1-1; 7 bases match TRBD1. The J segment lost 6 bases and the V segment lost 6 bases, leaving 10 bases of the junction unmatched. Germline V lookup: CDR1 MNHNS, CDR2 SASEGT. This CDR3 region has 14 residues. This chain's CDR3 is CASSLRGTPSEAFF. CDR3 coding DNA: TGTGCCAGCAGCCTCAGGGGGACCCCATCTGAAGCTTTCTTT.

The rearrangement links TRBV18 to TRBJ2-1, with D unclear. The CDR3 runs 12 residues. Between the trimmed V and J ends, which lost 6 bases and 6 bases, there was a span of 9 bases. Germline CDR1 reads KGHSH; CDR2 reads LQKENI. CDR3 sequence (DNA): TGTGCCAGCTCTCAAGGCGGCAATGAGCAGTTCTTC. Residues: CASSQGGNEQFF.

The V and J genes are TRBV5-1 and TRBJ1-2; 8 nucleotides match TRBD1. The V gene's germline CDR1 is SGHRS and CDR2 YFSETQ. Germline trimming cut 4 bases from V and 1 base from J; bases unmatched to any gene: 12. CDR3 length equals 17 residues. The CDR3 spells CASSPVTGDDFNYGYTF. The CDR3 DNA is TGCGCCAGCAGCCCGGTGACAGGGGACGATTTTAACTATGGCTACACCTTC.

The CDR3 DNA is TGTGCCAGCTCACCTGGACAGCAGAATCAGCCCCAGCATTTT. It yields the protein CASSPGQQNQPQHF. This chain connects TRBV18 to TRBJ1-5; D might be TRBD1 (6 bases). Germline assignment: CDR1 KGHSH and CDR2 LQKENI. V was cut by 3 bases and J by 4 bases, with 10 bases left in between. The CDR3 runs to 14 residues.

V is TRBV10-3 and J is TRBJ1-6; D gene ambiguous. Per germline, CDR1 ENHRY and CDR2 SYGVKD. Trimming stripped 6 bases from V and 7 bases from J, with 7 bases between. This CDR3 contains 12 residues. The CDR3 sequence: CAIRSENSPLHF. CDR3 in DNA: TGTGCCATCAGATCAGAGAATTCACCCCTCCACTTT.

The CDR3 here is CASSQRLRTDTQYF. In DNA, the CDR3 is TGCGCCAGCAGCCAGCGGTTACGTACAGATACGCAGTATTTT. This chain uses TRBV5-1 with TRBJ2-3, with a tentative D call TRBD2 (5 bases). This CDR3 has 14 amino acids. The V and J ends lost 4 bases and 3 bases respectively, with 12 bases between them. Germline assignment: CDR1 SGHRS and CDR2 YFSETQ.

This clone was counted once. The genes are TRBV2 and TRBJ1-1, with 7 bases that match TRBD1. Germline V lookup: CDR1 SNHLY, CDR2 FYNNEI. This CDR3 region has 13 residues. Germline trimming cut 5 bases from V and 5 bases from J; bases unmatched to any gene: 5. The CDR3 DNA reads as TGTGCCAGCAGTAGCGACAGGGATACTGAAGCTTTCTTT. It translates to CASSSDRDTEAFF.